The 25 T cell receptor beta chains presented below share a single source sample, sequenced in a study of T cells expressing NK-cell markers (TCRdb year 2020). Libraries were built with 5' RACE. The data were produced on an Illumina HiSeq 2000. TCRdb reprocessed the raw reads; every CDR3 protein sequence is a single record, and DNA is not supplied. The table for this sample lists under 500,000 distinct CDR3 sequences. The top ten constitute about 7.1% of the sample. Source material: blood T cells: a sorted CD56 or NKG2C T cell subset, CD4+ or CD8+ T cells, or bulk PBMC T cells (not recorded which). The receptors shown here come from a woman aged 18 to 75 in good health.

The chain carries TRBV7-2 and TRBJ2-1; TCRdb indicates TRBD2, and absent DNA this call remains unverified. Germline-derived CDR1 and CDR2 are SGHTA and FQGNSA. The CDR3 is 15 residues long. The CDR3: CASSLDGGPYNEQFF. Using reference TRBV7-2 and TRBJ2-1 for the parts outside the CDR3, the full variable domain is GAGVSQSPSNKVTEKGKDVELRCDPISGHTALYWYRQSLGQGLEFLIYFQGNSAPDKSGLPSDRFSAERTGGSVSTLTIQRTQQEDSAVYLCASSLDGGPYNEQFFGPGTRLTVL.

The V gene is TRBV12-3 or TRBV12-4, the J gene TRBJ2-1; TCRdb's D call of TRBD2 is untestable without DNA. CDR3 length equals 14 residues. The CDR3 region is CASSIYSVTNEQFF.

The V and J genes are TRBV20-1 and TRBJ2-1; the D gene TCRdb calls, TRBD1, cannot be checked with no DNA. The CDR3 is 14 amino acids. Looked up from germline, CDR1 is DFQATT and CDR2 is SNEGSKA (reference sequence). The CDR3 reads CSARGGWTSNEQFF.

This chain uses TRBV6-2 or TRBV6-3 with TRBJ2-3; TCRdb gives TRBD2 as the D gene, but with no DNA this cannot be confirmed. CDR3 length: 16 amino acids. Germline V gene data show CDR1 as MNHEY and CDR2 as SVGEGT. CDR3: CASRDPASGTRDTQYF.

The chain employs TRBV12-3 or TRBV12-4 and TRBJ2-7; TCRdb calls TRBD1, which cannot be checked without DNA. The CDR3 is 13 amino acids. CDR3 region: CASSLGQGNEQYF.

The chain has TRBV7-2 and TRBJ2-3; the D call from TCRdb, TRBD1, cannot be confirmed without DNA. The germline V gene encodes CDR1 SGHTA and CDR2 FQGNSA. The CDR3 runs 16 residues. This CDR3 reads CASSVQGGMSTDTQYF. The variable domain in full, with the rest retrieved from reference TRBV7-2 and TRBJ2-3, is GAGVSQSPSNKVTEKGKDVELRCDPISGHTALYWYRQSLGQGLEFLIYFQGNSAPDKSGLPSDRFSAERTGGSVSTLTIQRTQQEDSAVYLCASSVQGGMSTDTQYFGPGTRLTVL.

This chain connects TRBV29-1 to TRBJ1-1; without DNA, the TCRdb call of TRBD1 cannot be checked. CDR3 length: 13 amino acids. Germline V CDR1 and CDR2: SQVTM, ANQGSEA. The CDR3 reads CSVGTGSRTEAFF.

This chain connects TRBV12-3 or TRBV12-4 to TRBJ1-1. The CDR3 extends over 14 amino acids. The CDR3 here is CASRPDGWDAEAFF.

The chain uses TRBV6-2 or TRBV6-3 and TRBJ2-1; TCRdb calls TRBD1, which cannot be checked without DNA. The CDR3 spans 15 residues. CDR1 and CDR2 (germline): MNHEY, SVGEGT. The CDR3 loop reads CASSYLGPLYNEQFF.

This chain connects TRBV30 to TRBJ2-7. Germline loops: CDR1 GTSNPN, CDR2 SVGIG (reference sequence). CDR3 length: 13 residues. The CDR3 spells CAWRASSSYEQYF. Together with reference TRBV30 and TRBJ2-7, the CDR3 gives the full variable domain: SQTIHQWPATLVQPVGSPLSLECTVEGTSNPNLYWYRQAAGRGLQLLFYSVGIGQISSEVPQNLSASRPQDRQFILSSKKLLLSDSGFYLCAWRASSSYEQYFGPGTRLTVT.

The CDR3 region is CSAADLAGEYVDTQYF. This chain links TRBV20-1 with TRBJ2-3; TCRdb gives TRBD2 as the D gene, but with no DNA this cannot be confirmed. Germline V gene lookup returns CDR1 DFQATT and CDR2 SNEGSKA (reference sequence). This CDR3 contains 16 residues.

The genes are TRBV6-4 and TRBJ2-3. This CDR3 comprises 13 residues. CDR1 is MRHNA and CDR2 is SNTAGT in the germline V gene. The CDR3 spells CASSDTNMGTQYF.

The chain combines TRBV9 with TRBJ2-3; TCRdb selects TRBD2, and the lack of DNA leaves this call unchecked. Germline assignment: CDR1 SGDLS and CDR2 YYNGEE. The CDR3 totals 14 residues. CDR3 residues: CASSVGPPPDTQYF. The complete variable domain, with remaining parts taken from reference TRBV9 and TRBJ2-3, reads DSGVTQTPKHLITATGQRVTLRCSPRSGDLSVYWYQQSLDQGLQFLIQYYNGEERAKGNILERFSAQQFPDLHSELNLSSLELGDSALYFCASSVGPPPDTQYFGPGTRLTVL.

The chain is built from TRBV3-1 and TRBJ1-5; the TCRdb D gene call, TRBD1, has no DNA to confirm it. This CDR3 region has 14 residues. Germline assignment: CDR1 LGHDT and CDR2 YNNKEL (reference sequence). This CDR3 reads CASSQTGVAQPQHF.

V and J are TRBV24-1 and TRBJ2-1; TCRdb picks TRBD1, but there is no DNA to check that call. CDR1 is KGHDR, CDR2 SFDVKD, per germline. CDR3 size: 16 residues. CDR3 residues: CATSDSRDSDYNEQFF.

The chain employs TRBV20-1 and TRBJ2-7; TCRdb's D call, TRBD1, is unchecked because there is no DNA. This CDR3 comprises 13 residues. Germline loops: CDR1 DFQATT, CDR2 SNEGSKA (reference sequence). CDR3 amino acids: CSARRGAVYEQYF.

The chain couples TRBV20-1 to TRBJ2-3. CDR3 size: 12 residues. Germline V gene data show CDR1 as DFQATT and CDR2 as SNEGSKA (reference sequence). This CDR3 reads CSAGPSTDTQYF.

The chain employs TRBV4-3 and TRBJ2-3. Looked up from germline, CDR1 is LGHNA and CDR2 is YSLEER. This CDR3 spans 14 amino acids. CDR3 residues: CASSQDGNTDTQYF.

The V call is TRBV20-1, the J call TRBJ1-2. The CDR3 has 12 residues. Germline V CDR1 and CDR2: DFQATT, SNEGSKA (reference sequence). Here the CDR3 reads CSAPRGIYGYTF.

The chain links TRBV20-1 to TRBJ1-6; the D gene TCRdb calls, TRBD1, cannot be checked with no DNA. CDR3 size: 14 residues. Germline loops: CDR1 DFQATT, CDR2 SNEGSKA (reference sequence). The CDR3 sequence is CSARRTGQDSPLHF.

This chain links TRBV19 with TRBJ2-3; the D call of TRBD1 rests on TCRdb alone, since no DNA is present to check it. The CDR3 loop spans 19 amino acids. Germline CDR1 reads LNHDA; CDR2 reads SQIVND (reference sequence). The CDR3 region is CASSIDEGAAGASTDTQYF.

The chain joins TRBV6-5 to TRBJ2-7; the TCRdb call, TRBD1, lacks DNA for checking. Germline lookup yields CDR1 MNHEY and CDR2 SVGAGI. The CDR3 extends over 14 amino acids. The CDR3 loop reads CASSYSTGFGEQYF.

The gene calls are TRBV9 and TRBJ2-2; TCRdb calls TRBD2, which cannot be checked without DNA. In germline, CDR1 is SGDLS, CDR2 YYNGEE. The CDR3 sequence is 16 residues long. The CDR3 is CATGGEGLANTGELFF.

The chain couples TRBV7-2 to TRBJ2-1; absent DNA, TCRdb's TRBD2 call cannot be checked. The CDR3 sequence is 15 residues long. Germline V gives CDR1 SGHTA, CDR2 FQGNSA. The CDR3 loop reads CASSLAEGGGNEQFF.

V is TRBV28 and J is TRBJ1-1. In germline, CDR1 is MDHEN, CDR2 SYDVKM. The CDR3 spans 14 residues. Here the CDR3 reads CASSSSHPNTEAFF.